The TCR beta chain described here comes from a study of T cells in Graves' hyperthyroidism and ophthalmopathy. The source material, RNA transcripts, was used to amplify TCR beta CDR3 regions. The HTBI set primed first-round TCR CDR3 RT-PCR. Using its own MiXCR run on the multiplex PCR reads, TCRdb lists one record per CDR3 protein. The data contain a few hundred thousand distinct CDR3 sequences, roughly 15% of them singletons. Of note for this clonotype: The antigen is not known.

This CDR3 comprises 13 residues. V dropped 7 bases and J dropped 10; count of bases not matched to a gene: 9. Germline V gene lookup returns CDR1 MNHNS and CDR2 SASEGT. Points from the study as a whole: The majority of expanded thyroid clonotypes above 0.001 also appeared in blood.

The clonotype originates from a woman aged 35 to 49 with Graves' hyperthyroidism. This chain connects TRBV6-1 to TRBJ1-2; 10 bases are a match to TRBD1. The sequencing input was blood. CDR3 amino acids: CASTRQGAFDYTF. For the CDR3, the DNA is TGTGCCAGCACGAGACAGGGGGCTTTTGACTACACCTTC.